Sequencing of this T cell receptor beta chain was carried out in a study of T-cell reconstitution after alpha-beta-depleted transplantation in children. TCRbeta library preparation incorporated unique molecular identifiers. TCRdb re-analysed the PCR reads in MiXCR, keeping a single row per CDR3 protein. There are roughly 400,000 distinct CDR3 sequences in the sample; around 21% occur only once, and about 3.8% lies in the top ten. CDR1 and CDR2 (germline): SGHRS, YFSETQ. Trimming stripped 0 bases from V and 0 bases from J, with 10 bases between. This CDR3 spans 16 amino acids. V usage is TRBV5-1 and J usage is TRBJ1-3; the D is unclear. The sample here was PBMCs from the stem cell graft donor, taken from the stem cell graft. The receptor's source is a human donor who donated a stem cell graft to a child with acute myeloid leukemia. The CDR3 DNA follows: TGCGCCAGCAGCTTGGAATCAACACACTCTGGAAACACCATATATTTT. Protein sequence: CASSLESTHSGNTIYF.